This T cell receptor beta chain derives from a study of vaccination effects on CD4 cells after COVID-19. Study overall: Post-vaccine draws lagged the second dose by a median of 72 days. Overall study results and limits: Clonal contraction was marked in infection- and vaccine-induced clones late after vaccination.

Per the germline V gene, CDR1 is KGHSH and CDR2 is LQKENI. This CDR3 has 13 amino acids. With 6 bases removed from V and 2 bases from J, the gap between germline ends came to 10 bases. After expansion with viral peptide pools in the ViraFEST assay, antigen-specific CD4+ T cells were sequenced. Having been cultured for around ten days, the cells underwent CD4+ T cell isolation. Participants got two doses of BNT162b2 or mRNA-1273 vaccine. Nobody among the vaccine recipients had prior SARS-CoV-2 infection (nucleocapsid antibodies were negative). As for this clone: Its antigen is currently unknown.

Assay used: immunoSEQ multiplex PCR; TCRdb lists only in-frame clones, some missing. This sample yields 64,000 or so clones, of which around 82% are seen a single time; roughly 2% belongs to the top ten. This TCR derives from a human donor who received a COVID-19 vaccine. The specimen comprised CD4+ T cells from PBMCs cultured with HCoV-OC43 spike peptides, sampled after COVID-19 vaccination. Described subset: HCoV-OC43 spike overlapping peptide pool stimulation. The chain is built from TRBV18 and TRBJ2-5; possible D gene TRBD2, 5 bases. This chain's CDR3 is CASSSTSQETQYF. DNA for the CDR3: TGTGCCAGCTCGTCCACTAGTCAAGAGACCCAGTACTTC.